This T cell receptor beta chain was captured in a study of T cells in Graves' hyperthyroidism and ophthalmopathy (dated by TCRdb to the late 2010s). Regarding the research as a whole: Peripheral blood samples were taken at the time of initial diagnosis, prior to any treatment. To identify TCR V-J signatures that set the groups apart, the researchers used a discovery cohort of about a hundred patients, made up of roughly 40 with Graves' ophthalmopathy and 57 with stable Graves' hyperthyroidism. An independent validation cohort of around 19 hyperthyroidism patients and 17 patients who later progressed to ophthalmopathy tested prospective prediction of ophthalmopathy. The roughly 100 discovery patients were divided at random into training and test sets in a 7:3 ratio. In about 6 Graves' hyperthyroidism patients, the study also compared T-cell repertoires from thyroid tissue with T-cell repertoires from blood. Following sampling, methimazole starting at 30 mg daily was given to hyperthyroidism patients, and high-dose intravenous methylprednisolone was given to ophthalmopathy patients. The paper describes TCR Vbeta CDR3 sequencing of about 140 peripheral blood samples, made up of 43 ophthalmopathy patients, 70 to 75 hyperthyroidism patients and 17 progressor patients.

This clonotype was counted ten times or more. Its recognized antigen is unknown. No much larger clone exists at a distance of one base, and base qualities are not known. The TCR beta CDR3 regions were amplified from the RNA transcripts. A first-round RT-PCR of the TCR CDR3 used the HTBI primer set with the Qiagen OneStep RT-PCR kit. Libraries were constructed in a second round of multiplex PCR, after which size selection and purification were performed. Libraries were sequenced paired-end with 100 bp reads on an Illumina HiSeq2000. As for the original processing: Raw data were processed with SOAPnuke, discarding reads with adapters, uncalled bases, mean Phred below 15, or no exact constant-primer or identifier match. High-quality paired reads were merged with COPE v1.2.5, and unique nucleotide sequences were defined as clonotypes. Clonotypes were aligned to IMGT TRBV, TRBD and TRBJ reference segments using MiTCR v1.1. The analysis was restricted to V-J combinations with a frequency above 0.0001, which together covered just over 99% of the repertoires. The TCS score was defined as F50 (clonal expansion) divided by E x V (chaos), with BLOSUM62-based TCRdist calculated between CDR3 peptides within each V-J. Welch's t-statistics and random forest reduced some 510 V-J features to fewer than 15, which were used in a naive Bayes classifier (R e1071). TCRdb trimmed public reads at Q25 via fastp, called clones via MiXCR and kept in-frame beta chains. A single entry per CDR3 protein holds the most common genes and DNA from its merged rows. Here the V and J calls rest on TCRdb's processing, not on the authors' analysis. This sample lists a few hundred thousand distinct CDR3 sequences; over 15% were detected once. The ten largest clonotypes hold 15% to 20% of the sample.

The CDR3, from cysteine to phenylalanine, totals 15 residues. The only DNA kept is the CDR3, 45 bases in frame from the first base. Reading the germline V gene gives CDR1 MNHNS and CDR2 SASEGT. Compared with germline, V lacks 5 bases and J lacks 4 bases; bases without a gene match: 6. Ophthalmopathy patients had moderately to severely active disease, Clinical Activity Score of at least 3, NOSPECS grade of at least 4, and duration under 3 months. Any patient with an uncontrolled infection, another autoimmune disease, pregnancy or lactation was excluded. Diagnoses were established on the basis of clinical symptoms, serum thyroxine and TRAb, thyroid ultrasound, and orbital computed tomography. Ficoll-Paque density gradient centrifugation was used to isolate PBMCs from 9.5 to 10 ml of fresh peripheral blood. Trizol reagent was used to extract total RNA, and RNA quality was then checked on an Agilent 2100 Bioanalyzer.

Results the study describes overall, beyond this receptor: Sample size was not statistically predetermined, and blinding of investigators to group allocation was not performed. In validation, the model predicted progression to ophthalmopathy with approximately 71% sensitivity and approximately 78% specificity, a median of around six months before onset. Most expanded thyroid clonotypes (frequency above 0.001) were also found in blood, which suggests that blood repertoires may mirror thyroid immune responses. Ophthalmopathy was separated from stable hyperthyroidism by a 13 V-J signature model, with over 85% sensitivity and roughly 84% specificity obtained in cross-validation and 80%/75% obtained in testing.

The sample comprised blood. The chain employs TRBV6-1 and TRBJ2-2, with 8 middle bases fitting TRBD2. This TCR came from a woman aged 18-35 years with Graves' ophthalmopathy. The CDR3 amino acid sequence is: CASSPGGPSTGELFF. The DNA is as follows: TGTGCCAGCAGTCCGGGGGGGCCGAGCACCGGGGAGCTGTTTTTT.